This T cell receptor (beta chain) was recorded in a study of blood T cell repertoires in COVID-19. Original data processing: Reference gene primer amplification in the assay estimated nucleated cell counts. This table comes from immunoSEQ multiplex PCR, and its TCRdb copy is limited to in-frame clones, with some not included. For V, J and clone size, that table is used; D and trimming come from the DNA. The sample consists of fewer than 400,000 clones, around nine tenths of them appearing once. There are a few counts of this clone. The ends were cut back, 5 bases at V and 6 bases at J, with 11 bases in the middle. Germline V lookup: CDR1 PRHDT, CDR2 FYEKMQ (reference sequence). The CDR3 has 12 residues. Participants, about 18 to 95 years old, spanned 24 US areas. Clinical history reported by participants formed the basis on which cohorts were assigned. Two negative PCRs, clearance, or symptom resolution had been documented for recovered Cohort 3 donors.

The TCR was taken from a woman between 45 and 60 years old who had recovered from COVID-19. Sequenced input: PBMCs or T cells enriched from blood (not recorded which). This chain joins TRBV13 and TRBJ2-7; the D gene is possibly TRBD2 (6 bases). The CDR3 loop reads CASSLSRGEQYF. The CDR3 DNA reads as TGTGCCAGCAGCCTCTCGCGGGGCGAGCAGTACTTC.